This entry describes one TCR beta chain. The repertoire was sequenced with immunoSEQ multiplex PCR; TCRdb's copy has only in-frame clones and lacks some. The profile shows some 80,000 clones, about 91% of them singletons. These data belong to a study of technical replicates of blood from a handful of donors. The germline V and J ends were trimmed by 0 bases and 9 bases, with 6 bases remaining between them. This CDR3 spans 12 amino acids. Germline CDR1 and CDR2: KGHSH and LQKENI. The sequenced sample was T cells isolated from PBMCs. This rearrangement joins TRBV18 to TRBJ2-1; tentative D call: TRBD1 (5 bases). This TCR derives from a human donor in good health. CDR3 in DNA: TGTGCCAGCTCACCACCAGGGGCTGAGCAGTTCTTC. Amino acids: CASSPPGAEQFF.